Given below is one TCR beta chain in context. CDR1 and CDR2 from the germline V gene are SGHTA and FQGNSA. V dropped 2 bases and J dropped 7; count of bases not matched to a gene: 4. This CDR3 is 15 amino acids long. Produced via immunoSEQ multiplex PCR; TCRdb's table is partial and in-frame only. The table records approximately 150,000 clones, about 90% of them present only once. The entry originates in a study of control samples from healthy donors and cancer patients. The chain links TRBV7-2 to TRBJ1-6; TRBD1 matches 8 bases. This clonotype originated in a man aged 18 to 35 in good health. Sequencing was performed on blood. The CDR3 loop is CASSLQTGGNSPLHF. The CDR3, as DNA: TGTGCCAGCAGCTTACAAACAGGGGGGAATTCACCCCTCCACTTT.